The clone carrying this T cell receptor (beta chain) has a count of ten or more. The antigen remains undetermined. The time point was: newly diagnosed GD, antithyroid drugs for less than 3 months. Researchers made the TCR library from RNA that was extracted from PBMCs. Doctors identified Graves' disease using the American Thyroid Association guidelines. The length of the CDR3 is 15 residues. CDR1 is DFQATT and CDR2 is SNEGSKA in the germline V gene (reference sequence). The V end was cut by 5 bases, the J end by 6 bases, with 20 bases between. TCR beta libraries were built with iRepertoire HTBI primers and Arm-PCR of CDR3 regions. MiXCR, run by TCRdb on the multiplex PCR reads, gives a single entry per CDR3 protein. The table has about 560,000 distinct CDR3 sequences, 15% to 20% seen once. The data are from a study of regulatory T cells in long-lasting Graves disease. Study-wide findings and caveats: Persistent Graves' cases showed lower TCR diversity than newly diagnosed cases.

This sample was also put to use in a study of T cells in Graves' hyperthyroidism and ophthalmopathy.

The source is a man younger than 35 with Graves disease. This chain links TRBV20-1 with TRBJ2-1; D possibly corresponds to TRBD2 (6 bases). The sequencing here drew on peripheral blood mononuclear cells (PBMCs), taken at new diagnosis, from a patient treated with antithyroid drugs. CDR3 DNA sequence: TGCAGTGCTCTCCCGGGAGCGATCCCCGTCAATGAGCAGTTCTTC. Its protein product is CSALPGAIPVNEQFF.